This record looks at one T cell receptor (beta chain) sequence and its context. The antigen is not known. Naivety among CD8 cells was defined by CD45RO negativity and positive CCR7 selection, thereby excluding terminally differentiated effector memory CD45RA+ cells. These data belong to a study of shared clonotypes between healthy human individuals. Study-level information: Each donor had three CD4 naive, three CD4 memory, two CD8 naive and one CD8 memory plate. Study conclusions and caveats: Limited genetic and exposure-history diversity came from having few donors. Clonotype sharing across several donors was observed for approximately 5% of naive CD4 clonotypes. Sequencing depth was expected to influence donor clonotype sharing.

Trimming took 2 bases from V and 2 from J, leaving 4 bases between them. The CDR3 runs 13 residues. CDR1 and CDR2 from the germline V gene are MNHEY and SVGAGI. The table came from immunoSEQ multiplex PCR; TCRdb's copy has only in-frame clones and leaves some out. The table has fewer than 1 million clones, 95% to 97% seen once. The chain uses TRBV6-5 and TRBJ2-1; D unresolved. Sequenced material: naive CD8+ T cells sorted from blood. The receptor comes from a man aged 25-45 years in good health. This chain's CDR3 is CASSYKAYNEQFF. CDR3 DNA sequence: TGTGCCAGCAGTTACAAGGCCTACAATGAGCAGTTCTTC.